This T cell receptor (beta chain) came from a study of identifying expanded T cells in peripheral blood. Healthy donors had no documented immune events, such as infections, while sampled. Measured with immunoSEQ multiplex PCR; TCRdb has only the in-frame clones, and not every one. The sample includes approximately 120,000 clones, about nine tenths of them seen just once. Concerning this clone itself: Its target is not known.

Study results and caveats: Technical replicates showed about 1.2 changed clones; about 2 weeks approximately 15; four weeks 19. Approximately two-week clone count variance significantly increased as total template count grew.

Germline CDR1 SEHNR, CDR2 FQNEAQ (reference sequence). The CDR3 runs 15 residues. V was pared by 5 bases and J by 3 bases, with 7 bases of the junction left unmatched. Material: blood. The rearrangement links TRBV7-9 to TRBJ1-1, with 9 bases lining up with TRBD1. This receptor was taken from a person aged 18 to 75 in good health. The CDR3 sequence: CASSPGGTGYTEAFF. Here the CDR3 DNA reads TGTGCCAGCAGCCCAGGTGGGACAGGGTACACTGAAGCTTTCTTT.